This T cell receptor (beta chain) was sequenced for a study of siplizumab effects on memory and regulatory T cells. Points on this clone: No antigen is known for it.

TCRdb keeps only in-frame clones here, not all; method: immunoSEQ multiplex PCR. The profile covers tens of thousands of clones, with 85% to 95% appearing a single time and roughly 0.3% taken by the ten largest. Germline lookup yields CDR1 SGHDT and CDR2 YYEEEE. The V gene lost 4 bases and the J gene lost 1 base, with 15 bases spanning the gap. The CDR3 extends over 15 amino acids. General study points: Alloreactive CD4+ clones that could be mapped were on average 68.8% Treg-derived with siplizumab, against about 30% in controls. Naive T cells seemed more diverse than memory cells and seemed major alloresponse contributors. An assignable naive or memory phenotype was lacking in roughly 80-97% of proliferating CD4+ or CD8+ clones.

Source material: non-Treg CD4+ T cells sorted from blood. The J gene is TRBJ2-7, the V gene TRBV5-6; D unresolved. The receptor was derived from a human donor in good health. DNA of the CDR3: TGTGCCAGCAGCCCGGACCCAGATTCATCCTACGAGCAGTACTTC. This codes for CASSPDPDSSYEQYF.